This T cell receptor (beta chain) appears in the sequencing data of a study of blood T cell repertoires in COVID-19 (dated by TCRdb to the early 2020s). General notes on the study: Samples covering the acute and convalescent phases of COVID-19 were provided by collaborators in the United States, Italy and Spain. HLA class I and class II types, where available, came from metadata supplied by the sample provider rather than from assay-based typing. Subjects who had been exposed to COVID-19, were actively infected with it, or had recovered from it provided the deeply sampled blood TCRbeta repertoires that made up the dataset. Nearly every sample came with metadata listing a de-identified subject ID, COVID-19 status, age in years and sex. The repertoires were made available in a free public database intended to serve as a resource for research on the immune response to SARS-CoV-2. The samples were drawn from the first 160 participants of the ongoing ImmuneRACE study and from more than 1,000 subjects provided by 6 global collaborators. The prospective study material was composed of cDNA or gDNA derived from T cells, B-cell-depleted T cells, or PBMCs.

TCRbeta CDR3 regions were amplified from genomic DNA using the immunoSEQ Assay, a bias-controlled multiplex PCR. As for the original processing: Nucleated cell counts per sample were estimated from amplification of reference gene primers within the assay. To quantify the absolute abundance of each unique TCRbeta CDR3 rearrangement, sequence reads were collapsed and filtered. For each sample, productive Simpson clonality was calculated as the square root of Simpson's diversity index over productive rearrangements. As stored in TCRdb, this immuneACCESS dataset retains in-frame rearrangements with V and J assigned. A fraction of the clones does not appear; measured against another copy, unresolved V genes explain less than half of the discrepancy, and the remainder lacks a known reason. For V, J and clone size, that table is used; D and trimming come from the DNA. This sample comprises 300,000 to 350,000 clones, approximately 86% of them detected only once. The ten largest clones capture around 10% of the sample.

One collaborating source in Seattle enrolled patients during active infection and followed them longitudinally through the course of disease. The collaborating institutions used their own protocols to collect whole blood in K2EDTA tubes. For TCRbeta analysis, collaborator samples were shipped as frozen whole blood, as isolated PBMCs, or as DNA extracted from either sample type. The study at large found these results: The amount of clinical and demographic metadata varied by source and participant and was provided uncurated.

V ends up 6 bases short and J 10 bases short, with an unmatched junction base count of 15. Inclusive of the bounding cysteine and phenylalanine, the CDR3 is 15 residues long. The kept DNA is CDR3 alone, 45 bases in frame from the first base. The germline V gene yields SNHLY for CDR1 and FYNNEI for CDR2. As concerns this clone: Its antigen is still unknown. No base quality information exists; no much larger clone differs at one position.

The chain links TRBV2 with TRBJ2-1, and TRBD2 aligns with 7 junction nucleotides. The TCR comes from a man younger than 40 with COVID-19, enrolled during active disease. Specimen: peripheral blood. The CDR3 protein: CASRRLAEYYWEQFF. The nucleotide sequence reads TGTGCCAGCAGGAGACTAGCCGAGTACTATTGGGAGCAGTTCTTC.